The 17 T cell receptor beta chains given below trace back to one sample, sequenced in a study of blood T cell repertoires in COVID-19. Assay: immunoSEQ multiplex PCR; the TCRdb copy retains only in-frame clones and omits some. In the table there are 99,000 or so clones, approximately 85% of which are singletons. Sequencing was carried out using peripheral blood. The receptor source for this set is a man aged 60 to 75 with acute or convalescent COVID-19.

This clone was recorded only once. V usage is TRBV18 and J usage is TRBJ2-7; 9 nucleotides line up with TRBD1. CDR1 KGHSH and CDR2 LQKENI come from the germline V gene. This CDR3 contains 14 residues. J was trimmed by 4 bases and V by 1 base; bases with no gene match: 2. In DNA form, the CDR3 reads TGTGCCAGCTCACCACAGGGACAGGGATACGAGCAGTACTTC. Its protein product is CASSPQGQGYEQYF.

The chain recombines TRBV12-3 or TRBV12-4 with TRBJ1-5; D is perhaps TRBD1 (6 bases). Trimming cost V 7 bases and J 4 bases, with 11 bases left between them. The CDR3 has 13 residues. CDR3 in amino acids: CASKQGWNQPQHF. The CDR3 bases are TGTGCCAGCAAACAGGGTTGGAATCAGCCCCAGCATTTT.

The chain recombines TRBV28 with TRBJ2-3, with D perhaps matching TRBD2 (7 bases). CDR1 and CDR2 from the germline V gene are MDHEN and SYDVKM. The CDR3 has 15 amino acids. The V end lost 6 bases, the J end lost 1 base, and 14 bases lay between the germline ends. CDR3 amino acids: CASRGGGLGTDTQYF. CDR3 nucleotides: TGTGCCAGCAGAGGGGGGGGGTTAGGCACAGATACGCAGTATTTT.

The chain employs TRBV18 and TRBJ1-2; possible D gene TRBD1, 5 bases. Looked up from germline, CDR1 is KGHSH and CDR2 is LQKENI. Trimming removed 4 bases from V and 6 bases from J, with 9 bases in between. The CDR3 spans 12 residues. Written as DNA, the CDR3 is TGTGCCAGCTCACTCGGACACGATGGCTACACCTTC. Protein: CASSLGHDGYTF.

The genes are TRBV5-1 and TRBJ1-1, with D unresolved. This CDR3 has 14 residues. From germline, CDR1 is SGHRS and CDR2 YFSETQ. V was clipped by 0 bases and J by 2 bases, with 8 bases between them. The DNA for the CDR3 is TGCGCCAGCAGCTTGGCTCAGACTAACACTGAAGCTTTCTTT. Protein: CASSLAQTNTEAFF.

The J gene is TRBJ2-1, the V gene TRBV5-1; possible D gene TRBD2, 7 bases. With 4 bases removed from V and 6 bases from J, the gap between germline ends came to 17 bases. The CDR3 loop spans 15 amino acids. Germline V lookup: CDR1 SGHRS, CDR2 YFSETQ. The CDR3 sequence is CASSPGGGGLNEQFF. CDR3 nucleotide sequence: TGCGCCAGCAGCCCTGGAGGGGGGGGCCTCAATGAGCAGTTCTTC. Together with reference TRBV5-1 and TRBJ2-1, the CDR3 gives the full variable domain: KAGVTQTPRYLIKTRGQQVTLSCSPISGHRSVSWYQQTPGQGLQFLFEYFSETQRNKGNFPGRFSGRQFSNSRSEMNVSTLELGDSALYLCASSPGGGGLNEQFFGPGTRLTVL.

In the case of this clone: Distinct nucleotide sequences in the sample also encode this CDR3. This sequence joins TRBV5-4 and TRBJ2-7; D remains ambiguous. The CDR3 contains 12 residues. CDR1 is SGHNT, CDR2 YYREEE, per germline (reference sequence). Trimming pared 4 bases from V and 1 base from J, leaving 6 bases between. This CDR3 is CASSPGSYEQYF. The CDR3 coding sequence is TGTGCCAGCAGCCCAGGATCCTACGAGCAGTACTTC.

V gene TRBV14 combines with J gene TRBJ1-3, with a tentative D call TRBD1 (6 bases). Trimming took 6 bases from V and 2 from J, leaving 14 bases between them. The CDR3 has 15 residues. Germline V gives CDR1 SGHDN, CDR2 FVKESK. The CDR3: CASSPTGLAGNTIYF. CDR3 bases: TGTGCCAGCAGTCCAACAGGGTTGGCTGGAAACACCATATATTTT. The variable domain in full, completed from reference TRBV14 and TRBJ1-3, reads EAGVTQFPSHSVIEKGQTVTLRCDPISGHDNLYWYRRVMGKEIKFLLHFVKESKQDESGMPNNRFLAERTGGTYSTLKVQPAELEDSGVYFCASSPTGLAGNTIYFGEGSWLTVV.

The V call is TRBV7-8, the J call TRBJ2-1; perhaps TRBD1 as D (6 bases). V dropped 2 bases and J dropped 0 bases, with 8 bases sitting between them. Germline V gene data show CDR1 as SGHVS and CDR2 as FQNEAQ. The CDR3 totals 15 residues. CDR3 DNA: TGTGCCAGCAGCTTACGACAGGACTCCTACAATGAGCAGTTCTTC. Protein: CASSLRQDSYNEQFF.

V is TRBV19 and J is TRBJ1-5; tentative D call: TRBD1 (6 bases). Trimming took off 0 bases at V and 2 bases at J, with 17 bases between the two ends. The germline CDR1 and CDR2 sequences are LNHDA and SQIVND (reference sequence). CDR3 size: 18 residues. The CDR3 DNA reads TGTGCCAGTAGTATAGATCAAGGGACACGGGGTGGCAATCAGCCCCAGCATTTT. Translating it yields CASSIDQGTRGGNQPQHF.

This clone was counted a few times. The V and J genes are TRBV10-3 and TRBJ1-2; 10 bases align to TRBD1. Germline trimming cut 6 bases from V and 4 bases from J; bases unmatched to any gene: 14. The length of the CDR3 is 17 residues. Looked up from germline, CDR1 is ENHRY and CDR2 is SYGVKD. CDR3 sequence (DNA): TGTGCCATCAGACAATCCCCCGGGACAGGGGATACCTATGGCTACACCTTC. This gives the protein CAIRQSPGTGDTYGYTF.

The chain recombines TRBV10-3 with TRBJ1-1; 11 bases are a match to TRBD1. CDR1 and CDR2 from the germline V gene are ENHRY and SYGVKD. This CDR3 spans 15 amino acids. Unmatched junction bases numbered 6, after V lost 3 bases and J lost 6 bases. This CDR3 is CAISDRTGGEAEAFF. The CDR3 DNA reads TGTGCCATCAGTGATCGGACAGGGGGCGAGGCTGAAGCTTTCTTT.

This sequence joins TRBV6-1 and TRBJ2-7; 10 positions match TRBD2. The length of the CDR3 is 15 residues. CDR1 and CDR2 from the germline V gene are MNHNS and SASEGT. The V gene end was trimmed by 5 bases and the J gene end by 5 bases; junction bases not matched to a gene: 9. The CDR3 region is CASSKGLADTHEQYF. In DNA form, the CDR3 reads TGTGCCAGCAGTAAAGGACTAGCGGATACACACGAGCAGTACTTC.

V is TRBV12-3 or TRBV12-4 and J is TRBJ1-1; D is uncertain. Trimming shortened V by 3 bases and J by 11 bases, and 13 bases separated the two germline ends. The CDR3 contains 12 residues. CDR3 sequence: CASSFRDARAFF. The CDR3 DNA reads TGTGCCAGCAGTTTCCGGGATGCCAGGGCTTTCTTT.

This chain uses TRBV29-1 with TRBJ1-4; possibly TRBD1 for D (5 bases). With 5 bases removed from V and 4 bases from J, the gap between germline ends came to 11 bases. CDR1 is SQVTM and CDR2 is ANQGSEA in the germline V gene. The length of the CDR3 is 13 residues. The chain's CDR3 is CSVFSRGNEKLFF. The DNA of the CDR3 is TGCAGCGTTTTCAGTAGGGGTAATGAAAAACTGTTTTTT.

This clone was counted once. This sequence joins TRBV11-1 and TRBJ2-5, with 7 bases aligning to TRBD2. CDR1 is SGHAT and CDR2 is FQDESV in the germline V gene (reference sequence). V shed 5 bases, J shed 1 base, and the junction held 7 bases outside the gene matches. The CDR3 is 15 residues long. CDR3 region: CASSPTSAPQETQYF. The CDR3 nucleotides are TGTGCCAGCAGCCCTACTAGCGCACCCCAAGAGACCCAGTACTTC.

The rearrangement joins TRBV6-1 to TRBJ1-1; TRBD1 aligns across 8 bases. The CDR3 has 17 residues. Looked up from germline, CDR1 is MNHNS and CDR2 is SASEGT. J lost 0 bases, V lost 2 bases, and 8 bases had no gene match. This CDR3 reads CASSEYRGKEVNTEAFF. In DNA form, the CDR3 reads TGTGCCAGCAGTGAATACAGGGGGAAGGAAGTGAACACTGAAGCTTTCTTT.